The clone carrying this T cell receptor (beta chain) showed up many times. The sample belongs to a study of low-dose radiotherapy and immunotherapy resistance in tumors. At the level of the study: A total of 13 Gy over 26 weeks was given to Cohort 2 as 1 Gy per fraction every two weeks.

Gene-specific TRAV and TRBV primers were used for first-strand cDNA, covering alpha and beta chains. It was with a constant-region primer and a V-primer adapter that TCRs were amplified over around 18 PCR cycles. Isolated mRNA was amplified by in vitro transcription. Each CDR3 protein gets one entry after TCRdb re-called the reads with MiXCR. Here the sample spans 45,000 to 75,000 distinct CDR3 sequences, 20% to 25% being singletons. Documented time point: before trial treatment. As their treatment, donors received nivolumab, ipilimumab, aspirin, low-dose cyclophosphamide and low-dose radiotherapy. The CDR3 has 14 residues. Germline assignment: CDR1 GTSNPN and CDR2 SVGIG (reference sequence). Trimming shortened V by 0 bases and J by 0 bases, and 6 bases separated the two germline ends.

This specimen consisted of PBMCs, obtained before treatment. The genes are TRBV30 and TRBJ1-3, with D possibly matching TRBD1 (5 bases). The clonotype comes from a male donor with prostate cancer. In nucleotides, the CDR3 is TGTGCCTGGAGTGTTGGACACTCTGGAAACACCATATATTTT. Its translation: CAWSVGHSGNTIYF.